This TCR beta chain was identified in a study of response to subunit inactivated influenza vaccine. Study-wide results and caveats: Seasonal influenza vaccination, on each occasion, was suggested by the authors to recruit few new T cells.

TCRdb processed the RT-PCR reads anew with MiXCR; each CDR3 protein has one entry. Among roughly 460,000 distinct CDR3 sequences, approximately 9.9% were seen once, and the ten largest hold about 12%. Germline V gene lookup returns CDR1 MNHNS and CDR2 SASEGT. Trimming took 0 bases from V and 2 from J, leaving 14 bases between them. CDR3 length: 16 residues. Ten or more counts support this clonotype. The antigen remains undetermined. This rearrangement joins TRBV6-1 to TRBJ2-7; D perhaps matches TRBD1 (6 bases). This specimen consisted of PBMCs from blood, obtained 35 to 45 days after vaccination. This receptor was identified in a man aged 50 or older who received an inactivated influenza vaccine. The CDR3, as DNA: TGTGCCAGCAGTGAAGCGCTCGGGACACCACCCTACGAGCAGTACTTC. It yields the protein CASSEALGTPPYEQYF.